One sample yielded the 6 T cell receptor beta chains listed below, sequenced in a study of T cell changes during pregnancy in multiple sclerosis. Some clones are missing from TCRdb's copy, which holds only in-frame ones; the method was immunoSEQ multiplex PCR. The sample lists 45,000 to 65,000 clones; about 90% were seen once. Sample: CD4+ T cells from peripheral blood mononuclear cells, taken in the third trimester of pregnancy. The source of these receptors is a female donor with multiple sclerosis, enrolled in a pregnancy study.

In regard to this clone: This may be a read error: a much more frequent sequence differs by one nucleotide. Other DNA sequences from this sample encode an identical CDR3 as well. The rearrangement links TRBV19 to TRBJ1-2; D might be TRBD1 (6 bases). Per germline, CDR1 LNHDA and CDR2 SQIVND (reference sequence). The V end lost 2 bases, the J end lost 0 bases, and 13 bases lay between the germline ends. The CDR3 loop spans 16 amino acids. The CDR3 region has the DNA TGTGCCAGTAGTATAAGCAGGGGACGAGCTAACTATGGCTACACCTTC. Its translation is CASSISRGRANYGYTF.

The V and J genes are TRBV27 and TRBJ2-6; D is undetermined. Germline CDR1 MNHEY, CDR2 SMNVEV (reference sequence). The CDR3 consists of 18 residues. V was trimmed by 4 bases and J by 0 bases, leaving 16 bases between them. CDR3 sequence (DNA): TGTGCCAGCAGTTCCAACGCGGAACCCGTCTCTGGGGCCAACGTCCTGACTTTC. Encoded protein: CASSSNAEPVSGANVLTF. Full variable domain (remainder filled in from reference TRBV27 and TRBJ2-6): EAQVTQNPRYLITVTGKKLTVTCSQNMNHEYMSWYRQDPGLGLRQIYYSMNVEVTDKGDVPEGYKVSRKEKRNFPLILESPSPNQTSLYFCASSSNAEPVSGANVLTFGAGSRLTVL.

The chain has TRBV27 and TRBJ1-1; 8 bases are shared with TRBD1. Unmatched junction bases numbered 7, after V lost 2 bases and J lost 2 bases. Looked up from germline, CDR1 is MNHEY and CDR2 is SMNVEV (reference sequence). This CDR3 has 16 residues. The CDR3 is CASSLKTGVLNTEAFF. CDR3 in DNA: TGTGCCAGCAGTTTAAAGACAGGGGTATTAAACACTGAAGCTTTCTTT.

In regard to this clone: The sample holds other DNA sequences that translate to the same CDR3. The rearrangement links TRBV7-3 to TRBJ2-5; 16 bases line up with TRBD2. This CDR3 is 16 amino acids long. From germline, CDR1 is SGHTA and CDR2 FQGTGA. With 5 bases clipped from V and 4 bases from J, the junction kept 4 bases outside the gene matches. CDR3 protein: CASSLGTSGGAETQYF. In DNA form, the CDR3 reads TGTGCCAGCAGCCTCGGGACTAGCGGGGGGGCAGAGACCCAGTACTTC.

V is TRBV7-9 and J is TRBJ2-2, with D hard to call. With 0 bases removed from V and 4 bases from J, the gap between germline ends came to 6 bases. Looked up from germline, CDR1 is SEHNR and CDR2 is FQNEAQ (reference sequence). CDR3 length: 14 amino acids. CDR3 region: CASSLARATGELFF. For the CDR3, the DNA is TGTGCCAGCAGCTTAGCGCGAGCCACCGGGGAGCTGTTTTTT.

The genes are TRBV29-1 and TRBJ2-2, with unresolved D. The V end was cut by 5 bases, the J end by 1 base, with 11 bases between. The CDR3 has 14 amino acids. Germline values: CDR1 SQVTM, CDR2 ANQGSEA. This chain's CDR3 is CSVSNSRNTGELFF. CDR3 nucleotides: TGCAGCGTTTCCAACAGCCGGAACACCGGGGAGCTGTTTTTT.